Only a few counts were recorded for the clone carrying this T cell receptor (beta chain). Its target is unknown. This sample was included in a study of identical twins. In germline, CDR1 is SGHRS, CDR2 YFSETQ. J lost 8 bases, V lost 4 bases, and 16 bases had no gene match. The CDR3 has 17 amino acids. TCRdb reprocessed the 5' RACE reads via MiXCR and lists one record per CDR3 protein. The table lists roughly 720,000 distinct CDR3 sequences, around a sixth of them singletons. The study, taken as a whole, reports: Diverse VJ usage suggested most zero-insertion clonotypes were not invariant T cells.

This same sample was also part of a study on T cells expressing NK-cell markers.

The genes are TRBV5-1 and TRBJ2-1; 9 bases are shared with TRBD2. This clonotype was sampled from a young woman in good health. Specimen: PBMCs. The CDR3 region has the DNA TGCGCCAGCAGCGCTCGGACTAGCGCTAAGAGGCGTCATGAGCAGTTCTTC. Protein product: CASSARTSAKRRHEQFF.